What follows is one T cell receptor (beta chain) and its context. This specimen comes from a study of blood T cell repertoires in COVID-19. Study in general: In each case, the material was cDNA or gDNA derived from T cells, B-cell-depleted T cells, or PBMCs.

Produced via immunoSEQ multiplex PCR; TCRdb's table is partial and in-frame only. The sample has 170,000 or so clones, about 88% seen once. The receptor comes from a man aged 35 to 55 with active or convalescent COVID-19. The sequencing sample was made of peripheral blood.

CDR3 DNA: TGTGCCAGCAGCTTAGTGTACGGTGGCACTGAAGCTTTCTTT. As protein: CASSLVYGGTEAFF. V and J are TRBV7-9 and TRBJ1-1; D unclear. This CDR3 is built from 14 residues. The V gene lost 1 base and the J gene lost 4 bases, with 10 bases spanning the gap. Germline CDR1 reads SEHNR; CDR2 reads FQNEAQ (reference sequence).